A single sample gave rise to the 27 T cell receptor beta chains below, sequenced in a study of blood T cell repertoires in COVID-19. Sequencing used immunoSEQ multiplex PCR; TCRdb keeps in-frame clones, though not all of them. This sample has 95,000 to 150,000 clones; about nine tenths occur once, and the top ten carry roughly 29%. Sequenced sample: peripheral blood. The origin of the receptors is a woman in her 70s with acute or convalescent COVID-19.

The chain couples TRBV18 to TRBJ1-4; D might be TRBD1 (6 bases). V dropped 4 bases and J dropped 4 bases, with 16 bases sitting between them. Germline V gene lookup returns CDR1 KGHSH and CDR2 LQKENI. CDR3 length: 16 residues. In DNA form, the CDR3 reads TGTGCCAGCTCACTGGGGGCCGTTTCTTTTAATGAAAAACTGTTTTTT. Translating gives CASSLGAVSFNEKLFF.

This sequence joins TRBV30 and TRBJ2-3; 7 nucleotides align to TRBD2. This CDR3 contains 11 residues. Trimming took 7 bases from V and 7 from J; bases not matched to a gene: 5. From germline, CDR1 is GTSNPN and CDR2 SVGIG (reference sequence). CDR3 DNA: TGTGCCTCCTCAAGCGGGAATACGCAGTATTTT. Residues: CASSSGNTQYF. Variable domain in full (rest from reference TRBV30 and TRBJ2-3): SQTIHQWPATLVQPVGSPLSLECTVEGTSNPNLYWYRQAAGRGLQLLFYSVGIGQISSEVPQNLSASRPQDRQFILSSKKLLLSDSGFYLCASSSGNTQYFGPGTRLTVL.

This clone occurred once. The rearrangement uses TRBV7-2 and TRBJ2-5, with TRBD2 as a possible D gene (7 bases). The CDR3 covers 15 residues. The V end lost 5 bases, the J end lost 3 bases, and 16 bases lay between the germline ends. The germline V gene has CDR1 SGHTA and CDR2 FQGNSA. CDR3 in amino acids: CASSGQSGAEETQYF. The DNA for the CDR3 is TGTGCCAGCAGCGGACAGAGCGGGGCCGAAGAGACCCAGTACTTC. Full variable domain (outside the CDR3, taken from reference TRBV7-2 and TRBJ2-5): GAGVSQSPSNKVTEKGKDVELRCDPISGHTALYWYRQSLGQGLEFLIYFQGNSAPDKSGLPSDRFSAERTGGSVSTLTIQRTQQEDSAVYLCASSGQSGAEETQYFGPGTRLLVL.

The chain is built from TRBV5-8 and TRBJ2-5; maybe TRBD1 (6 bases). CDR1 is SGHTS, CDR2 YDEGEE, per germline. Deletions cut 2 bases from V and 5 bases from J, with 16 bases between. The CDR3 extends over 15 amino acids. The DNA for the CDR3 is TGTGCCAGCAGCTTCGCAGGGGAGAGGGGTGAGACCCAGTACTTC. This translates into CASSFAGERGETQYF.

This chain uses TRBV7-3 with TRBJ2-1; 9 nucleotides agree with TRBD2. Germline values: CDR1 SGHTA, CDR2 FQGTGA. CDR3 length: 15 residues. Trimming cost V 2 bases and J 7 bases; bases outside gene matches: 6. The DNA for the CDR3 is TGTGCCAGCAGCTTAGGCGGGGGGGGCCGGAATGAGCAGTTCTTC. It yields the protein CASSLGGGGRNEQFF. Drawing the rest from reference TRBV7-3 and TRBJ2-1, the complete variable domain is GAGVSQTPSNKVTEKGKYVELRCDPISGHTALYWYRQSLGQGPEFLIYFQGTGAADDSGLPNDRFFAVRPEGSVSTLKIQRTERGDSAVYLCASSLGGGGRNEQFFGPGTRLTVL.

The V and J genes are TRBV7-6 and TRBJ1-3, with 9 bases identical to TRBD1. CDR1 is SGHVS, CDR2 FNYEAQ, per germline. The V gene end was trimmed by 2 bases and the J gene end by 5 bases; junction bases not matched to a gene: 7. The CDR3 length is 16 residues. The CDR3 loop is CASSLLYRGRRNTIYF. The CDR3 DNA sequence: TGTGCCAGCAGCTTATTATACAGGGGGCGAAGAAACACCATATATTTT.

With regard to this clone: At one end the junction does not follow the germline gene, possibly because of a read error. The chain has TRBV5-6 and TRBJ2-7; 9 nucleotides agree with TRBD1. From germline, CDR1 is SGHDT and CDR2 YYEEEE. This CDR3 has 13 amino acids. The DNA of the CDR3 is TGTGCCAGCAGCTGGACGGAACAGGGGGCGAAAGACTTC. This codes for CASSWTEQGAKDF.

V gene TRBV28 combines with J gene TRBJ1-4; D unresolved. Trimming pared 7 bases from V and 5 bases from J, leaving 8 bases between. This CDR3 region has 12 residues. The V gene's germline CDR1 is MDHEN and CDR2 SYDVKM. The CDR3 nucleotides are TGTGCCAGCACTCGTCCGAATGAAAAACTGTTTTTT. This translates into CASTRPNEKLFF.

This sequence joins TRBV18 and TRBJ1-3; 8 bases are shared with TRBD1. CDR3 length: 15 amino acids. V gave up 1 base and J gave up 4 bases; unmatched junction bases: 3. Germline V gene data show CDR1 as KGHSH and CDR2 as LQKENI. The CDR3 DNA follows: TGTGCCAGCTCACCACGGCAGGGGGCCGGAAACACCATATATTTT. Translation gives CASSPRQGAGNTIYF.

The chain is built from TRBV5-1 and TRBJ1-1, with TRBD1 as a possible D gene (5 bases). In germline, CDR1 is SGHRS, CDR2 YFSETQ. The CDR3 is 14 amino acids. Trimming removed 0 bases at V and 4 bases at J, with 10 bases between. The CDR3 loop is CASSLERGITEAFF. DNA for the CDR3: TGCGCCAGCAGCTTGGAAAGGGGTATCACTGAAGCTTTCTTT.

This clone was seen at least ten times. Here the CDR3 DNA reads TGTGCCAGCAGTCTAGCGGGCGACGCCTACGAGCAGTACTTC. Encoded protein: CASSLAGDAYEQYF. The V call is TRBV6-5, the J call TRBJ2-7; TRBD2 aligns across 8 bases. In germline, CDR1 is MNHEY, CDR2 SVGAGI. The CDR3 sequence is 14 residues long. V trimming: 5 bases; J trimming: 2 bases; junction bases outside the gene matches: 5.

The chain carries TRBV3-1 (or the pseudogene TRBV3-2) and TRBJ2-1; D remains ambiguous. This CDR3 is 19 amino acids long. V was shortened by 1 base and J by 0 bases, with 19 bases between the two germline ends. CDR1 LGHDT and CDR2 YNNKEL come from the germline V gene (reference sequence). CDR3 in DNA: TGTGCCAGCAGCCAAGTAACGATTGGAGCGAGGAGCTCCTACAATGAGCAGTTCTTC. Translation: CASSQVTIGARSSYNEQFF.

The chain employs TRBV3-1 (or the pseudogene TRBV3-2) and TRBJ1-5; TRBD1 agrees at 10 bases. Trimming took 2 bases from V and 6 from J; bases not matched to a gene: 7. Germline values: CDR1 LGHDT, CDR2 YNNKEL (reference sequence). This CDR3 has 16 residues. CDR3 in amino acids: CASSQTDRGQGQPQHF. The CDR3 DNA follows: TGTGCCAGCAGCCAAACCGACAGGGGGCAGGGTCAGCCCCAGCATTTT.

The chain uses TRBV28 and TRBJ2-5, with 9 nucleotides matching TRBD1. CDR1 is MDHEN and CDR2 is SYDVKM in the germline V gene. The CDR3 runs to 15 residues. V lost 5 bases to trimming and J lost 3 bases; unmatched junction nucleotides: 7. The CDR3 spells CASSTPGTGKETQYF. As DNA, the CDR3 is TGTGCCAGCAGTACACCCGGGACAGGGAAAGAGACCCAGTACTTC.

This chain uses TRBV5-4 with TRBJ2-7; 7 nucleotides agree with TRBD2. The germline gives CDR1 SGHNT, CDR2 YYREEE (reference sequence). With V trimmed by 5 bases and J by 2 bases, 7 bases remained unmatched. The CDR3 totals 14 residues. The CDR3 sequence is CASSYGGLTYEQYF. The DNA for the CDR3 is TGTGCCAGCAGTTATGGGGGACTAACCTACGAGCAGTACTTC.

V and J are TRBV5-1 and TRBJ2-2; 8 bases map to TRBD2. Per germline, CDR1 SGHRS and CDR2 YFSETQ. This CDR3 is built from 16 residues. J lost 0 bases, V lost 3 bases, and 4 bases had no gene match. This CDR3 reads CASSSGTRANTGELFF. In DNA form, the CDR3 reads TGCGCCAGCAGCTCGGGGACTAGAGCGAACACCGGGGAGCTGTTTTTT.

The rearrangement links TRBV5-1 to TRBJ2-2, with D perhaps matching TRBD1 (6 bases). Looked up from germline, CDR1 is SGHRS and CDR2 is YFSETQ. V was clipped by 0 bases and J by 6 bases, with 12 bases between them. The CDR3 loop spans 15 amino acids. The CDR3 loop reads CASSLDRVGAGELFF. CDR3 sequence (DNA): TGCGCCAGCAGCTTGGACAGGGTAGGAGCCGGGGAGCTGTTTTTT.

The J gene is TRBJ1-2, the V gene TRBV6-5; a weak D match, TRBD1 (6 bases). CDR3 length equals 12 residues. V was shortened by 5 bases and J by 8 bases, with 12 bases between the two germline ends. Germline CDR1 reads MNHEY; CDR2 reads SVGAGI. The CDR3 nucleotides read TGTGCCAGCAGTACGGACAGAGTGGGCTACACCTTC. Amino acid sequence: CASSTDRVGYTF.

The V call is TRBV28, the J call TRBJ2-3, with 11 bases aligning to TRBD2. From germline, CDR1 is MDHEN and CDR2 SYDVKM. V dropped 4 bases and J dropped 7; count of bases not matched to a gene: 4. The CDR3 consists of 14 residues. The CDR3 DNA reads as TGTGCCAGCAGTTCAACTAGCGGGGGTAATACGCAGTATTTT. Amino acid sequence: CASSSTSGGNTQYF.

The chain carries TRBV6-4 and TRBJ2-1; TRBD2 aligns across 8 bases. The length of the CDR3 is 15 residues. Germline CDR1 and CDR2: MRHNA and SNTAGT. J was trimmed by 4 bases and V by 6 bases; bases with no gene match: 8. The CDR3 DNA reads TGTGCCAGCAGACTAAGCGGGGGCCTTTACAATGAGCAGTTCTTC. Protein product: CASRLSGGLYNEQFF.

This clone was counted once. The chain couples TRBV30 to TRBJ2-5; 9 positions match TRBD1. The V segment lost 5 bases and the J segment 7 bases; nucleotides outside the gene matches: 2. CDR3 length: 11 residues. Per the germline V gene, CDR1 is GTSNPN and CDR2 is SVGIG (reference sequence). In nucleotides, the CDR3 is TGTGCCTGGGAGACAGGGGGGACCCAGTACTTC. It specifies CAWETGGTQYF.

This clone has only one observation. The V and J genes are TRBV6-4 and TRBJ1-5; perhaps TRBD1 as D (6 bases). Germline CDR1 and CDR2: MRHNA and SNTAGT. The V gene lost 2 bases and the J gene lost 5 bases, with 7 bases spanning the gap. The CDR3 extends over 13 amino acids. This chain's CDR3 is CASSDTGYQPQHF. DNA for the CDR3: TGTGCCAGCAGTGACACAGGGTATCAGCCCCAGCATTTT.

The chain employs TRBV6-5 and TRBJ1-2; D ambiguous. CDR1 and CDR2 from the germline V gene are MNHEY and SVGAGI. This CDR3 contains 14 residues. The germline V and J ends were trimmed by 7 bases and 4 bases, with 16 bases remaining between them. CDR3 sequence reads: CASTPGERSYGYTF. In DNA form, the CDR3 reads TGTGCCAGCACCCCCGGGGAAAGAAGCTATGGCTACACCTTC.

CDR3 protein: CASSLAEGSTEAFF. The CDR3 nucleotides read TGCGCCAGCAGCTTGGCAGAAGGGAGCACTGAAGCTTTCTTT. The J gene is TRBJ1-1, the V gene TRBV5-1, with D unclear. The germline CDR1 and CDR2 sequences are SGHRS and YFSETQ. The CDR3 has 14 amino acids. Between the trimmed V and J ends, which lost 0 bases and 4 bases, there was a span of 10 bases.

The chain links TRBV12-5 to TRBJ1-5; D gene uncertain. With 5 bases removed from V and 6 bases from J, the gap between germline ends came to 14 bases. Germline V gene sequence: CDR1 LGHNT, CDR2 FRNRAP. The CDR3 sequence is 14 residues long. The CDR3 region has the DNA TGTGCTAGTGGTACCACTGTCGCGGGTCAGCCCCAGCATTTT. Translating it yields CASGTTVAGQPQHF.

CDR3: CASRGQEDQPQHF. CDR3 nucleotide sequence: TGTGCCAGCAGGGGACAGGAGGATCAGCCCCAGCATTTT. The chain has TRBV4-2 and TRBJ1-5, with 8 bases that match TRBD1. V lost 6 bases, J lost 5 bases, and 3 bases stayed unmatched. The V gene's germline CDR1 is LGHNA and CDR2 YNFKEQ. The CDR3 has 13 residues.

The rearrangement joins TRBV5-4 to TRBJ2-1, with D perhaps TRBD2 (7 bases). The CDR3 is 16 amino acids. CDR1 and CDR2 (germline): SGHNT, YYREEE (reference sequence). Trimming pared 3 bases from V and 0 bases from J, leaving 13 bases between. The chain's CDR3 is CASSSPGGLSYNEQFF. In nucleotides, the CDR3 is TGTGCCAGCAGCTCCCCGGGGGGCCTCTCCTACAATGAGCAGTTCTTC.